The 21 T cell receptor beta chains below all came from one sample that was sequenced in a study of cytomegalovirus exposure and HLA in healthy donors. Vbeta (60) and Jbeta (13) primers were used in the PCR. Sequencing used immunoSEQ multiplex PCR; TCRdb keeps in-frame clones, though not all of them. Among more than 80,000 clones, roughly 60% were seen once, and the ten largest hold over 2%. Sequencing input: PBMCs. These receptors were collected from a human donor in good health.

The chain employs TRBV5-1 and TRBJ2-3; 7 bases line up with TRBD2. CDR1 and CDR2 from the germline V gene are SGHRS and YFSETQ. The CDR3 is 14 amino acids. The V and J ends lost 3 bases and 0 bases, in that order; junction bases with no gene match: 1. In DNA form, the CDR3 reads TGCGCCAGCAGCTATAGCGGGAGCACAGATACGCAGTATTTT. Its translation is CASSYSGSTDTQYF.

This CDR3 is CASSEVWGSQEAFF. The CDR3 coding sequence is TGTGCCAGCAGTGAGGTTTGGGGCTCGCAGGAAGCTTTCTTT. The V and J genes are TRBV6-1 and TRBJ1-1; perhaps TRBD1 as D (5 bases). V was pared by 3 bases and J by 8 bases, with 16 bases between. CDR3 length: 14 amino acids. The germline CDR1 and CDR2 sequences are MNHNS and SASEGT.

The rearrangement links TRBV5-1 to TRBJ2-5; D possibly corresponds to TRBD2 (7 bases). The end of the DNA fits TRBJ2-7 better, so the J call may be wrong. The CDR3 length is 17 residues. Germline CDR1 SGHRS, CDR2 YFSETQ. This CDR3 is CASSSAPTGRGSYEQYF. CDR3 nucleotides: TGCGCCAGCAGCTCGGCCCCCACAGGGAGGGGCTCCTACGAGCAGTACTTC.

The chain joins TRBV7-6 to TRBJ1-6; D is undetermined. The CDR3 spans 17 residues. The V end was cut by 5 bases, the J end by 0 bases, with 14 bases between. Germline CDR1 reads SGHVS; CDR2 reads FNYEAQ. DNA for the CDR3: TGTGCCAGCAGCCGAGAAGTCCGTAGCTCCTATAATTCACCCCTCCACTTT. It is translated as CASSREVRSSYNSPLHF.

The rearrangement uses TRBV9 and TRBJ2-5, with TRBD2 identical over 9 bases. The J call is uncertain, as TRBJ2-7 better fits the DNA end. This CDR3 is built from 16 residues. From germline, CDR1 is SGDLS and CDR2 YYNGEE. CDR3 nucleotide sequence: TGTGCCAGCAGCGTAGGAGCGGGGGGTACGGACTACGAGCAGTACTTC. Its protein product is CASSVGAGGTDYEQYF.

The chain uses TRBV6-1 and TRBJ1-2; 7 bases are a match to TRBD1. V was pared by 2 bases and J by 2 bases, with 2 bases of the junction left unmatched. The CDR3 is 14 amino acids. In germline, CDR1 is MNHNS, CDR2 SASEGT. CDR3 nucleotides: TGTGCCAGCAGTGAAAGGGGACAGAACTATGGCTACACCTTC. Its protein is CASSERGQNYGYTF.

This clone has just a few counts. This rearrangement joins TRBV6-4 to TRBJ2-3; TRBD1 matches 10 bases. Germline V gene lookup returns CDR1 MRHNA and CDR2 SNTAGT. CDR3 length: 13 residues. The V segment lost 4 bases and the J segment 6 bases; nucleotides outside the gene matches: 1. The CDR3: CASSGDRGDTQYF. The CDR3 bases are TGTGCCAGCAGTGGGGACAGGGGTGATACGCAGTATTTT.

A few counts support this clone. The V gene is TRBV7-9, the J gene TRBJ2-7; D perhaps matches TRBD1 (6 bases). The V end lost 6 bases, the J end lost 1 base, and 19 bases lay between the germline ends. The CDR3 totals 16 residues. Per germline, CDR1 SEHNR and CDR2 FQNEAQ (reference sequence). The CDR3 sequence: CASSNSKGDPSYEQYF. The CDR3 region has the DNA TGTGCCAGCAGTAATTCAAAGGGGGACCCGTCCTACGAGCAGTACTTC. Drawing the rest from reference TRBV7-9 and TRBJ2-7, the complete variable domain is DTGVSQNPRHKITKRGQNVTFRCDPISEHNRLYWYRQTLGQGPEFLTYFQNEAQLEKSRLLSDRFSAERPKGSFSTLEIQRTEQGDSAMYLCASSNSKGDPSYEQYFGPGTRLTVT.

J is TRBJ1-4 and V is TRBV2, with TRBD1 matching 7 bases. V was clipped by 9 bases and J by 4 bases; unmatched bases: 8. Germline V gene lookup returns CDR1 SNHLY and CDR2 FYNNEI. The CDR3 is made up of 14 amino acids. The CDR3 nucleotides are TGTGCCAGTCGCGGGGGGACAGTTAATGAAAAACTGTTTTTT. Translation: CASRGGTVNEKLFF.

V and J are TRBV19 and TRBJ1-1, with TRBD1 as a possible D gene (5 bases). The germline V gene has CDR1 LNHDA and CDR2 SQIVND (reference sequence). The CDR3 loop spans 14 amino acids. The V end lost 6 bases, the J end lost 7 bases, and 18 bases lay between the germline ends. The chain's CDR3 is CASRTDTSVFEAFF. As DNA, the CDR3 is TGTGCCAGTAGGACAGACACGTCAGTCTTTGAAGCTTTCTTT.

The rearrangement joins TRBV2 to TRBJ2-4, with a tentative D call TRBD2 (6 bases). CDR1 is SNHLY, CDR2 FYNNEI, per germline. V lost 5 bases to trimming and J lost 0 bases, with 8 bases between them. The CDR3 covers 14 residues. The CDR3 DNA follows: TGTGCCAGCAGTCCGGGACTAGCCAAAAACATTCAGTACTTC. It encodes CASSPGLAKNIQYF.

In regard to this clone: At one end the junction does not follow the germline gene, possibly because of a read error. In nucleotides, the CDR3 is TGTGCCAGCAGTGACCAGGGGTCCAATCGGCCCCAGCATTTT. Protein product: CASSDQGSNRPQHF. The chain is built from TRBV2 and TRBJ1-5, with D possibly matching TRBD1 (6 bases). The CDR3 length is 14 residues. Germline V lookup: CDR1 SNHLY, CDR2 FYNNEI. Full variable domain (remainder filled in from reference TRBV2 and TRBJ1-5): EPEVTQTPSHQVTQMGQEVILRCVPISNHLYFYWYRQILGQKVEFLVSFYNNEISEKSEIFDDQFSVERPDGSNFTLKIRSTKLEDSAMYFCASSDQGSNRPQHFGDGTRLSIL.

This clone was found a few times. This chain links TRBV4-1 with TRBJ2-3; 10 bases line up with TRBD2. In germline, CDR1 is MGHRA, CDR2 YSYEKL. The CDR3 runs 18 residues. Trimming at V came to 1 base and at J to 2 bases, leaving 9 bases not matched to a gene. This chain's CDR3 is CASSQAGLAGGFTDTQYF. CDR3 DNA sequence: TGCGCCAGCAGCCAAGCTGGCTTAGCGGGGGGTTTCACAGATACGCAGTATTTT.

This clone was seen a single time. The rearrangement joins TRBV2 to TRBJ2-1; maybe TRBD2 (6 bases). This CDR3 is 14 amino acids long. Trimming shortened V by 6 bases and J by 6 bases, and 15 bases separated the two germline ends. CDR1 and CDR2 (germline): SNHLY, FYNNEI. The CDR3 bases are TGTGCCAGCAGGGGGACTGCAGGATTCAATGAGCAGTTCTTC. This translates into CASRGTAGFNEQFF.

J is TRBJ2-3 and V is TRBV5-1; maybe TRBD2 (5 bases). The CDR3 runs to 15 residues. Trimming left V 4 bases short and J 1 base short, with 13 bases between. CDR1 SGHRS and CDR2 YFSETQ come from the germline V gene. The CDR3 bases are TGCGCCAGCAGCGCCCGGCCCGGGGGCACAGATACGCAGTATTTT. Residues: CASSARPGGTDTQYF. The full variable domain, completed using reference TRBV5-1 and TRBJ2-3, is KAGVTQTPRYLIKTRGQQVTLSCSPISGHRSVSWYQQTPGQGLQFLFEYFSETQRNKGNFPGRFSGRQFSNSRSEMNVSTLELGDSALYLCASSARPGGTDTQYFGPGTRLTVL.

The chain uses TRBV23-1 and TRBJ2-2; D perhaps matches TRBD2 (5 bases). TRBV23-1 is designated an ORF whose function remains uncertain. The V gene lost 0 bases and the J gene lost 5 bases, with 7 bases spanning the gap. The CDR3 is made up of 14 amino acids. In DNA form, the CDR3 reads TGCGCCAGCAGTCAATCGGGGAGTACCGGGGAGCTGTTTTTT. The encoded protein is CASSQSGSTGELFF.

The V and J genes are TRBV15 and TRBJ2-7; 8 positions match TRBD1. CDR3 length: 16 residues. V dropped 2 bases and J dropped 1; count of bases not matched to a gene: 7. Germline V gene sequence: CDR1 LNHNV, CDR2 YYDKDF (reference sequence). In DNA form, the CDR3 reads TGTGCCACCAGCAGATATACAGGGGGGCTATCCTACGAGCAGTACTTC. It is translated as CATSRYTGGLSYEQYF.

J is TRBJ1-1 and V is TRBV5-1; 8 bases map to TRBD1. Trimming removed 5 bases from V and 3 bases from J; junction bases left unmatched: 6. CDR3 length equals 14 residues. Germline assignment: CDR1 SGHRS and CDR2 YFSETQ. CDR3 DNA sequence: TGCGCCAGCAGTTATGGACAGGGAGACACTGAAGCTTTCTTT. Its translation is CASSYGQGDTEAFF.

J is TRBJ2-3 and V is TRBV19; 11 positions agree with TRBD2. Germline V gene data show CDR1 as LNHDA and CDR2 as SQIVND (reference sequence). This CDR3 spans 21 amino acids. Losses at the gene ends were 3 bases for V and 2 bases for J; bases not matched to a gene: 19. CDR3 sequence (DNA): TGTGCCAGTAGTATGAAGTCCGGAGCCGTCCTAGCGGGGGGTTACACAGATACGCAGTATTTT. Translating gives CASSMKSGAVLAGGYTDTQYF. Based on the CDR3 plus reference TRBV19 and TRBJ2-3, the full variable domain is DGGITQSPKYLFRKEGQNVTLSCEQNLNHDAMYWYRQDPGQGLRLIYYSQIVNDFQKGDIAEGYSVSREKKESFPLTVTSAQKNPTAFYLCASSMKSGAVLAGGYTDTQYFGPGTRLTVL.

This clone was counted a few times. The chain uses TRBV15 and TRBJ2-3; D is unclear. The ends were cut back, 9 bases at V and 3 bases at J, with 16 bases in the middle. The CDR3 consists of 14 residues. CDR1 and CDR2 from the germline V gene are LNHNV and YYDKDF (reference sequence). The CDR3 loop is CATMRGAETDTQYF. For the CDR3, the DNA is TGTGCCACAATGAGAGGCGCAGAGACAGATACGCAGTATTTT.

This clone was picked up a small number of times. The chain carries TRBV2 and TRBJ2-1; a possible D gene is TRBD1 (6 bases). Germline values: CDR1 SNHLY, CDR2 FYNNEI. With 4 bases removed from V and 1 base from J, the gap between germline ends came to 11 bases. The CDR3 is 15 amino acids. The CDR3 DNA sequence: TGTGCCAGCAGTGCAAGCAGGGGATCCTACAATGAGCAGTTCTTC. Residues: CASSASRGSYNEQFF.